The sequence of this T cell receptor (beta chain) was determined in a study of blood T cell repertoires in COVID-19. Study information: Samples representing acute and convalescent COVID-19 were sourced from the United States, Italy and Spain. T cells, B-cell-depleted T cells, or PBMCs provided the cDNA or gDNA that served as material.

In the study's own analysis: Amplification of reference gene primers provided the estimated nucleated cell counts. TCRdb keeps only in-frame clones here, not all; method: immunoSEQ multiplex PCR. That table furnishes V, J and clone size, whereas the DNA furnished D and trimming. The data contain 90,000 to 130,000 clones, around 79% of them singletons. The germline CDR1 and CDR2 sequences are SGHVS and FNYEAQ. There are 16 residues in the CDR3. Trimming left V 2 bases short and J 4 bases short, with 17 bases between. This chain joins TRBV7-6 and TRBJ2-5, with D tentatively TRBD2 (6 bases). Specimen: peripheral blood. This receptor was taken from a woman of 80 years or more with active or convalescent COVID-19. CDR3 nucleotides: TGTGCCAGCAGCTTAAGGATTAGCGGAAAGGGAGAGACCCAGTACTTC. It encodes CASSLRISGKGETQYF. Full variable domain (remainder filled in from reference TRBV7-6 and TRBJ2-5): GAGVSQSPRYKVTKRGQDVALRCDPISGHVSLYWYRQALGQGPEFLTYFNYEAQQDKSGLPNDRFSAERPEGSISTLTIQRTEQRDSAMYRCASSLRISGKGETQYFGPGTRLLVL.